This entry features one T cell receptor beta chain sequence. No antigen is known for it. The data belong to a study of radiotherapy plus CTLA-4 blockade in lung cancer. General study points: Blood saw expansion of tumor-derived TCR clones after radiotherapy plus ipilimumab.

Libraries were prepared by immunoSEQ multiplex PCR; TCRdb keeps only in-frame clonotypes and omits some of them. Among over 60,000 clones listed, about 87% were seen once. Specimen: peripheral blood, collected from a patient treated with radiotherapy plus ipilimumab. The sequence was collected from a human donor with non-small cell lung cancer who had stable disease on radiotherapy plus ipilimumab.

As DNA, the CDR3 is TGTGCCAGCAGTTTCTACAGGGAAGGAGATACGCAGTATTTT. Protein sequence: CASSFYREGDTQYF. The chain has TRBV27 and TRBJ2-3, with a weak D call TRBD1 (6 bases). Germline CDR1 is MNHEY and CDR2 is SMNVEV (reference sequence). Trimming cost V 3 bases and J 5 bases, with 12 bases left between them. This CDR3 is built from 14 residues.